The 10 T cell receptor beta chains presented below share a single source sample, sequenced in a study of T cells in women clearing cervical HPV infection (dated by TCRdb to 2016 to 2019). The method was the immunoSEQ multiplex PCR assay. Sourced from immuneACCESS, this table was stored by TCRdb with only in-frame sequences that have V and J called. A share of the clones is absent; for the studies checked, an unresolved V gene accounts for under half, and the remainder has no known explanation. The sample's table lists a count of around 33,000 clones. Of the sample, 3.5% is held by the ten largest clones. Sequencing input: blood buffy coat. The source is a woman aged 18-70 years with a cervical HPV16 infection that either progressed to CIN3+ or cleared (not recorded which).

Concerning this clone: With the read ending 3 residues before the CDR3 end, the germline J gene is used to fill in that end. V is TRBV10-3 and J is TRBJ1-2; tentatively, D is TRBD1 (5 bases). Trimming stripped 2 bases from V and 2 bases from J, with 18 bases between. The CDR3 runs 17 residues. Germline CDR1 reads ENHRY; CDR2 reads SYGVKD. The CDR3 DNA, read in part, is TGTGCCATCAGTGAGCGGATGGGGGGGACGGGCAACTATGGC. This codes for CAISERMGGTGNYG. The whole CDR3 protein is CAISERMGGTGNYGYTF.

For this clone: The CDR3 end falls 3 residues outside the read, so it is completed with the germline J gene. The chain recombines TRBV11-2 with TRBJ2-1; tentatively, D is TRBD1 (5 bases). V shed 4 bases and J shed 8 bases, with 15 bases lying between them. This CDR3 has 14 residues. CDR1 is SGHAT, CDR2 FQNNGV, per germline. CDR3 sequence: CASSYWWGRDEQFF. The CDR3 bases that were read are TGTGCCAGCAGCTACTGGTGGGGCCGGGATGAG.

Details on this clone: The read ends 3 residues before the CDR3 terminus; that terminus is restored from the germline J gene. The rearrangement joins TRBV7-6 to TRBJ2-7, with TRBD2 identical over 9 bases. The germline gives CDR1 SGHVS, CDR2 FNYEAQ. The V and J ends lost 0 bases and 5 bases, in that order; junction bases with no gene match: 5. There are 15 residues in the CDR3. The CDR3 region is CASSLASSGNHEQYF. The DNA read from the CDR3 is TGTGCCAGCAGCTTAGCTTCTAGCGGGAACCACGAG.

The CDR3 bases that were read are TGCAGTGCTAGAGATCAGCGGGAGGCCAATGAG. Its protein product is CSARDQREANE. The entire CDR3 protein is CSARDQREANEQFF. The chain has TRBV20-1 and TRBJ2-1; 9 bases are a match to TRBD2. Read sequence stops 3 residues before the CDR3 end, and the germline J gene provides the missing end. Germline lookup yields CDR1 DFQATT and CDR2 SNEGSKA (reference sequence). V lost 0 bases, J lost 6 bases, and 3 bases stayed unmatched. The CDR3 is made up of 14 amino acids.

This clone is medium-sized (0.01 to 0.1%) by frequency. The sequence runs out 3 residues before the end of the CDR3; the remainder is reconstructed from the germline J gene. V is TRBV2 and J is TRBJ2-7; TRBD1 aligns across 7 bases. This CDR3 has 14 residues. The germline V gene has CDR1 SNHLY and CDR2 FYNNEI. With 5 bases clipped from V and 5 bases from J, the junction kept 9 bases outside the gene matches. CDR3 DNA, as far as it was read: TGTGCCAGCAGTAGGACCGGGACAGCAGACGAG. It translates to CASSRTGTADE. The full CDR3 protein reads CASSRTGTADEQYF.

Regarding this clone: The read halts 3 residues ahead of the CDR3 end, with the missing end drawn from the germline J gene. This chain uses TRBV20-1 with TRBJ2-7, with 7 nucleotides matching TRBD1. The CDR3 length is 14 residues. The germline V gene encodes CDR1 DFQATT and CDR2 SNEGSKA (reference sequence). V dropped 0 bases and J dropped 6; count of bases not matched to a gene: 8. This chain's CDR3 is CSARDRRTGVEQYF. Partial CDR3 DNA: TGCAGTGCTAGAGATCGCCGTACAGGGGTCGAG.

With respect to this clone: The read ends 3 residues early relative to the CDR3; the germline J gene fills the gap. The V gene is TRBV19, the J gene TRBJ1-2; 9 bases agree with TRBD1. Germline V gene data show CDR1 as LNHDA and CDR2 as SQIVND (reference sequence). The CDR3 consists of 15 residues. J lost 6 bases, V lost 7 bases, and 12 bases had no gene match. Incomplete CDR3 DNA: TGTGCCAGTACCACCTCGAGGGACAGGGCTGATGGC. Its translation: CASTTSRDRADG. The entire CDR3 is CASTTSRDRADGYTF.

As for this clone: The sequenced fragment ends 3 residues before the CDR3 boundary, so the rest is inferred from the germline J gene. The V gene is TRBV27, the J gene TRBJ2-3; 7 nucleotides align to TRBD2. The CDR3 extends over 11 amino acids. Germline assignment: CDR1 MNHEY and CDR2 SMNVEV (reference sequence). The DNA read from the CDR3 is TGTGCCAGCAGCGGCGGGGGATCG. Translating gives CASSGGGS. The full CDR3 is CASSGGGSQYF.

On this clone: The read halts 3 residues ahead of the CDR3 end, with the missing end drawn from the germline J gene. The gene calls are TRBV29-1 and TRBJ1-2; TRBD1 is a possible D gene (5 bases). CDR3 length: 14 residues. Per germline, CDR1 SQVTM and CDR2 ANQGSEA. This chain's CDR3 is CSVEVPGLANEYTF. The sequenced CDR3 bases are TGCAGCGTTGAAGTCCCGGGACTAGCGAACGAG.

Regarding this clone: The CDR3 end lies 3 residues beyond the end of the read and is filled in from the germline J gene. The rearrangement uses TRBV7-4 and TRBJ1-1, with D possibly matching TRBD1 (5 bases). V shed 5 bases and J shed 0 bases, with 13 bases lying between them. The CDR3 spans 15 residues. Germline V CDR1 and CDR2: SGHVT, SQSDAQ. The CDR3 spells CASSPGWQLNTEAFF. The CDR3 DNA, read in part, is TGTGCCAGCAGCCCAGGGTGGCAGTTGAACACTGAA.